Listed below are T cell receptor beta chains from one sample, sequenced in a study of cytomegalovirus exposure and HLA in healthy donors. The protocol was immunoSEQ multiplex PCR, while the TCRdb copy is restricted to in-frame clones and leaves out a portion. The sample records approximately 110,000 clones, over 60% being singletons. What was sequenced was PBMCs. The receptor set was obtained from a woman under 30 in good health and CMV-seropositive. Each CDR3 is given with its conserved first and last residue. Each record gives: D gene, clone size, V gene, J gene, CDR3 protein, CDR3 DNA. D genes are given only for firm matches. Some rows mark clone size as missing; the rest say once, few, many or name a class of expanded clone.

TRBD2	-	TRBV5-1	TRBJ2-3	CASTGTSGSDTQYF	TGCGCCAGCACAGGGACTAGCGGGTCAGATACGCAGTATTTT
-	few	TRBV5-1	TRBJ2-1	CASSNAGSYNEQFF	TGCGCCAGCAGCAATGCGGGGTCCTACAATGAGCAGTTCTTC
-	-	TRBV7-8	TRBJ2-3	CASSLLAGVADTQYF	TGTGCCAGCAGCTTATTGGCAGGTGTCGCAGATACGCAGTATTTT
-	-	TRBV6-1	TRBJ2-1	CASNIYGSSYNEQFF	TGTGCCAGCAATATCTACGGGAGCTCCTACAATGAGCAGTTCTTC
TRBD1	-	TRBV7-8	TRBJ1-2	CASSLRGQNKGYTF	TGTGCCAGCAGCTTAAGGGGACAGAATAAAGGCTACACCTTC
-	-	TRBV21-1	TRBJ2-7	CASSKEGQGNPYEQYF	TGTGCCAGCAGCAAAGAGGGACAGGGAAATCCCTACGAGCAGTACTTC
TRBD1	-	TRBV4-1	TRBJ1-1	CASSRQGGTEAFF	TGCGCCAGCAGCAGACAGGGTGGAACTGAAGCTTTCTTT
-	-	TRBV9	TRBJ2-1	CASSVETYSSYNEQFF	TGTGCCAGCAGCGTAGAGACCTACAGCTCCTACAATGAGCAGTTCTTC
-	once	TRBV19	TRBJ1-5	CASSNRDHQPQHF	TGTGCCAGTAGTAACAGGGACCATCAGCCCCAGCATTTT
-	few	TRBV7-9	TRBJ1-1	CASSPGVEAFF	TGTGCCAGCAGCCCGGGGGTGGAAGCTTTCTTT
-	once	TRBV6-5	TRBJ1-2	CASSSEHLYGYTF	TGTGCCAGCAGTTCCGAGCATCTCTATGGCTACACCTTC
-	-	TRBV21-1	TRBJ2-1	CASSNRGLTNEQFF	TGTGCCAGCAGCAACAGGGGCCTAACCAATGAGCAGTTCTTC
TRBD2	once	TRBV6-1	TRBJ2-7	CASRFERDDYEQYF	TGTGCCAGCAGGTTTGAGCGGGATGACTACGAGCAGTACTTC
TRBD1	-	TRBV5-1	TRBJ1-4	CASSAGDREGNEKLFF	TGCGCCAGCAGCGCGGGCGACAGGGAAGGTAATGAAAAACTGTTTTTT
-	-	TRBV7-2	TRBJ2-7	CASSLIFQDYEQYF	TGTGCCAGCAGCTTAATCTTCCAGGACTACGAGCAGTACTTC
-	few	TRBV5-6	TRBJ1-1	CASSFNGGAEAFF	TGTGCCAGCAGCTTCAACGGAGGGGCTGAAGCTTTCTTT
-	-	TRBV6-6	TRBJ2-1	CASSYLILGGVNEQFF	TGTGCCAGCAGTTACCTTATCCTAGGAGGGGTCAATGAGCAGTTCTTC
TRBD2	-	TRBV14	TRBJ2-5	CASSLAGVGKTQYF	TGTGCCAGCAGCCTAGCGGGAGTGGGTAAGACCCAGTACTTC
-	-	TRBV7-9	TRBJ2-6	CASSLEGPIPSF	TGTGCCAGCAGCTTAGAGGGGCCCATCCCCTCTTTC
-	once	TRBV7-2	TRBJ1-2	CASSLGLWGYTF	TGTGCCAGCAGCTTAGGGCTCTGGGGCTACACCTTC
-	once	TRBV30	TRBJ2-7	CAWSVLGLAGRSYEQYF	TGTGCCTGGAGTGTACTTGGATTGGCGGGAAGGTCCTACGAGCAGTACTTC
TRBD1	-	TRBV4-1	TRBJ2-3	CASSLVETGGRDTQYF	TGCGCCAGCAGCCTCGTAGAGACAGGGGGCAGAGATACGCAGTATTTT
TRBD1	-	TRBV27	TRBJ1-2	CASSSHRGVITKGYTF	TGTGCCAGCAGTTCCCACAGGGGAGTGATCACGAAGGGCTACACCTTC
TRBD2	-	TRBV19	TRBJ2-2	CASSIRLAGSWSGTGELFF	TGTGCCAGTAGTATCAGACTAGCGGGAAGCTGGTCGGGCACCGGGGAGCTGTTTTTT
-	few	TRBV6-4	TRBJ2-3	CASSDAPWASTDTQYF	TGTGCCAGCAGTGACGCCCCCTGGGCTAGCACAGATACGCAGTATTTT
-	-	TRBV21-1	TRBJ1-2	CASSLGDSNYGYTF	TGTGCCAGCAGCCTGGGGGACAGTAACTATGGCTACACCTTC
TRBD1	-	TRBV6-5	TRBJ2-1	CASSSGQGGTNEQFF	TGTGCCAGCAGTTCGGGACAGGGAGGAACCAATGAGCAGTTCTTC
-	-	TRBV5-1	TRBJ2-3	CASSLGGIDTQYF	TGCGCCAGCAGCTTGGGAGGAATAGATACGCAGTATTTT
TRBD1	-	TRBV28	TRBJ2-3	CASGTGAGDTQYF	TGTGCCAGCGGGACAGGGGCGGGAGATACGCAGTATTTT
TRBD2	-	TRBV7-6	TRBJ2-2	CASSLEREATTGELFF	TGTGCCAGCAGCTTAGAGCGGGAGGCGACCACCGGGGAGCTGTTTTTT
-	-	TRBV5-6	TRBJ1-3	CASSAVVSGNTIYF	TGTGCCAGCAGCGCGGTCGTCTCTGGAAACACCATATATTTT
-	-	TRBV1	TRBJ2-3	CTSSHLAAGGPPDTQYF	TGCACCAGCAGCCATCTTGCCGCGGGAGGGCCCCCAGATACGCAGTATTTT
-	-	TRBV27	TRBJ1-4	CASTSGFGNEKLFF	TGTGCCAGCACATCGGGGTTTGGCAATGAAAAACTGTTTTTT
-	-	TRBV15	TRBJ1-2	CATSGDIPRETGRGGYGYTF	TGTGCCACCAGCGGCGACATCCCACGGGAAACAGGGCGAGGGGGCTATGGCTACACCTTC
-	-	TRBV19	TRBJ2-2	CASSMWTHNTGELFF	TGTGCCAGTAGTATGTGGACACACAACACCGGGGAGCTGTTTTTT
TRBD2	-	TRBV6-4	TRBJ2-5	CASSDRWGGRAIETQYF	TGTGCCAGCAGTGATCGATGGGGCGGGAGGGCCATAGAGACCCAGTACTTC
TRBD1	-	TRBV30	TRBJ2-1	CALQQGASYNEQFF	TGTGCCTTACAGCAGGGGGCGTCCTACAATGAGCAGTTCTTC
TRBD2	-	TRBV9	TRBJ2-1	CASSVPSGRDSYNEQFF	TGTGCCAGCAGCGTGCCTAGCGGGAGGGACTCCTACAATGAGCAGTTCTTC
TRBD1	-	TRBV9	TRBJ2-5	CASSVSGDRRAETQYF	TGTGCCAGCAGCGTATCTGGGGACAGACGCGCAGAGACCCAGTACTTC
TRBD1	-	TRBV27	TRBJ1-1	CASSFHDRGLGLFTEAFF	TGTGCCAGCAGTTTTCACGACAGGGGGCTGGGCTTGTTTACTGAAGCTTTCTTT
-	-	TRBV7-2	TRBJ2-3	CASSLAVVSTDTQYF	TGTGCCAGCAGCTTAGCGGTAGTGAGCACAGATACGCAGTATTTT
-	few	TRBV6-5	TRBJ2-2	CASSYPRAGELFF	TGTGCCAGCAGTTACCCGAGGGCCGGGGAGCTGTTTTTT
-	-	TRBV19	TRBJ1-1	CASSIKMNTEAFF	TGTGCCAGTAGTATCAAAATGAACACTGAAGCTTTCTTT
-	-	TRBV18	TRBJ2-3	CASSPDRTDTQYF	TGTGCCAGCTCACCCGACAGGACAGATACGCAGTATTTT
-	-	TRBV5-1	TRBJ1-3	CASSLNVGSSGNTIYF	TGCGCCAGCAGCCTAAACGTGGGGAGCTCTGGAAACACCATATATTTT
TRBD1	-	TRBV27	TRBJ1-5	CASSWTGGWGNQPQHF	TGTGCCAGCAGTTGGACAGGGGGTTGGGGCAATCAGCCCCAGCATTTT
TRBD1	-	TRBV27	TRBJ2-7	CASSWDRGYEQYF	TGTGCCAGCAGTTGGGACAGGGGCTACGAGCAGTACTTC
-	-	TRBV30	TRBJ1-1	CAWQGQTEAFF	TGTGCCTGGCAGGGCCAAACTGAAGCTTTCTTT
TRBD2	-	TRBV5-1	TRBJ2-2	CASSLPTGGNGELFF	TGCGCCAGCAGCTTGCCAACGGGAGGAAACGGGGAGCTGTTTTTT
-	few	TRBV27	TRBJ2-7	CASSLGHEQYF	TGTGCCAGCAGTTTGGGCCACGAGCAGTACTTC